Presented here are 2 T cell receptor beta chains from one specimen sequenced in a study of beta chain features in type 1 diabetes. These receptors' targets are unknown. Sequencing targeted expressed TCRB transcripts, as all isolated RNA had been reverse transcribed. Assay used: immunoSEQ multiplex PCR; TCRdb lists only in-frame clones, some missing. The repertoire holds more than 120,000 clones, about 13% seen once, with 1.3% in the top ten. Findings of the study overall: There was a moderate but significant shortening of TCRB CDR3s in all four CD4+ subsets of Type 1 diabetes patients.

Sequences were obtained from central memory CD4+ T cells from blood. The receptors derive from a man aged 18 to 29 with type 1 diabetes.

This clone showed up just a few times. CDR3 amino acids: CASSYNDRNTIYF. The DNA for the CDR3 is TGTGCCAGCAGTTACAACGACCGAAACACCATATATTTT. This chain links TRBV6-6 with TRBJ1-3; D is ambiguous. The germline V and J ends were trimmed by 2 bases and 5 bases, with 7 bases remaining between them. The germline V gene encodes CDR1 MNHNY and CDR2 SVGAGI (reference sequence). This CDR3 is 13 amino acids long.

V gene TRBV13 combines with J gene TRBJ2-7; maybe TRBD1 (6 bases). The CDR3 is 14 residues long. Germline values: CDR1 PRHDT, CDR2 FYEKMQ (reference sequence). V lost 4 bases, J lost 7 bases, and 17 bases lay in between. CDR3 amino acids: CASSSQGFPWEQYF. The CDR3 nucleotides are TGTGCCAGCAGCTCCCAGGGGTTTCCTTGGGAGCAGTACTTC. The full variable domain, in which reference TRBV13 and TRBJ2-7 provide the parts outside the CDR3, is AAGVIQSPRHLIKEKRETATLKCYPIPRHDTVYWYQQGPGQDPQFLISFYEKMQSDKGSIPDRFSAQQFSDYHSELNMSSLELGDSALYFCASSSQGFPWEQYFGPGTRLTVT.